The rows below give T cell receptor beta chains drawn from one sample of a study of technical replicates of blood from a few donors. Using immunoSEQ multiplex PCR, the repertoire was profiled, and TCRdb retains in-frame clones only, with some absent. The data contain 75,000 to 90,000 clones, around 90% of them singletons. Sequences were obtained from T cells isolated from PBMCs. The source is a human donor in good health. CDR3s include the opening cysteine and the closing phenylalanine or tryptophan. The D gene is left open where the match is weak. The listing skips clone size in some rows; elsewhere it reads once, few, many or a size class.

V,D,J,size,CDR3,DNA
TRBV19,.,TRBJ2-1,.,CASMDYNYNEQFF,TGTGCCAGTATGGACTATAACTACAATGAGCAGTTCTTC
TRBV5-1,TRBD2,TRBJ2-3,.,CASSLVGGRATNTQYF,TGCGCCAGCAGCTTGGTCGGCGGGAGGGCCACAAATACGCAGTATTTT
TRBV11-3,TRBD1,TRBJ1-2,.,CASSARDRENYGYTF,TGTGCCAGCAGCGCAAGGGACAGGGAAAATTATGGCTACACCTTC
TRBV4-1,.,TRBJ1-3,.,CASRAGDRSGNTIYF,TGCGCCAGCAGGGCCGGAGACAGGAGTGGAAACACCATATATTTT
TRBV13,.,TRBJ1-1,.,CASSLTGTEAFF,TGTGCCAGCAGCTTGACAGGCACTGAAGCTTTCTTT
TRBV19,TRBD2,TRBJ2-7,.,CASSPASGSEYEQYF,TGTGCCAGTAGTCCGGCTAGCGGGAGCGAGTACGAGCAGTACTTC
TRBV19,.,TRBJ2-7,.,CASSPRTFSSYEQYF,TGTGCCAGTAGCCCCCGCACGTTTAGCTCCTACGAGCAGTACTTC
TRBV5-8,.,TRBJ2-7,once,CASSQTQTGQWEQYF,TGTGCCAGCAGCCAGACACAGACAGGTCAATGGGAGCAGTACTTC
TRBV5-4,.,TRBJ2-1,.,CASSDTRATYNEQFF,TGTGCCAGCAGCGACACTAGGGCTACCTACAATGAGCAGTTCTTC
TRBV18,.,TRBJ2-2,.,CASSPPAGPNTGELFF,TGTGCCAGCTCACCACCGGCGGGCCCGAACACCGGGGAGCTGTTTTTT
TRBV10-3,TRBD2,TRBJ2-1,.,CAISGGGGDNEQFF,TGTGCCATCAGTGGTGGCGGGGGGGACAATGAGCAGTTCTTC
TRBV5-8,.,TRBJ1-5,.,CASRPFLHGPQHF,TGTGCCAGCAGACCTTTCCTCCACGGGCCCCAGCATTTT
TRBV27,.,TRBJ1-4,few,CASSLYGGGGKLFF,TGTGCCAGCAGTTTATATGGGGGCGGTGGAAAACTGTTTTTT
TRBV30,.,TRBJ2-7,.,CAWSVLGASTFGEQYF,TGTGCCTGGAGTGTACTGGGGGCAAGCACCTTCGGCGAGCAGTACTTC
TRBV5-1,.,TRBJ2-7,once,CASSSGGQVYEQYF,TGCGCCAGCAGCTCTGGAGGGCAGGTCTACGAGCAGTACTTC
TRBV2,TRBD1,TRBJ2-1,.,CASSELRGPNGNEQFF,TGTGCCAGCAGTGAGTTAAGGGGGCCTAACGGAAATGAGCAGTTCTTC
TRBV30,TRBD1,TRBJ2-3,.,CAWSERQGSTDTQYF,TGTGCCTGGAGTGAGAGACAGGGAAGCACAGATACGCAGTATTTT
TRBV28,.,TRBJ1-1,.,CASTPIGRGYTEAFF,TGTGCCAGCACCCCCATCGGTCGGGGATACACTGAAGCTTTCTTT
TRBV14,.,TRBJ2-1,.,CASSQIAAYNEQFF,TGTGCCAGCAGCCAAATAGCCGCCTACAATGAGCAGTTCTTC
TRBV27,.,TRBJ2-3,once,CASSPLVGRVTDTQYF,TGTGCCAGCAGTCCCCTGGTCGGCAGGGTCACAGATACGCAGTATTTT
TRBV5-4,.,TRBJ1-1,.,CASSFGNTEAFF,TGTGCCAGCAGCTTCGGGAACACTGAAGCTTTCTTT
TRBV6-5,.,TRBJ1-1,.,CASGPTVLKPTEAFF,TGTGCCAGCGGCCCGACAGTTCTCAAACCAACTGAAGCTTTCTTT
TRBV30,TRBD1,TRBJ1-3,.,CAWGQVSGNTIYF,TGTGCCTGGGGACAGGTCTCTGGAAACACCATATATTTT
TRBV30,TRBD1,TRBJ2-7,.,CAWSTPLETGRSYEQYF,TGTGCCTGGAGTACCCCATTGGAGACAGGGCGCTCCTACGAGCAGTACTTC
TRBV6-1,.,TRBJ2-5,.,CASSLKETQYF,TGTGCCAGCAGTCTAAAGGAGACCCAGTACTTC
TRBV19,TRBD2,TRBJ2-1,.,CATTGGNEQFF,TGTGCCACCACCGGGGGGAATGAGCAGTTCTTC
TRBV18,.,TRBJ2-7,.,CASSPDSDEQYF,TGTGCCAGCTCACCCGACTCGGACGAGCAGTACTTC
TRBV2,TRBD1,TRBJ1-2,.,CASRTGELDYGYTF,TGTGCCAGCAGAACAGGGGAATTAGACTATGGCTACACCTTC
TRBV9,.,TRBJ2-5,.,CASSEQGNQETQYF,TGTGCCAGCAGCGAACAGGGTAACCAAGAGACCCAGTACTTC
TRBV6-1,TRBD2,TRBJ2-3,.,CASSGRLAELTDTQYF,TGTGCCAGCAGTGGACGACTAGCGGAACTCACAGATACGCAGTATTTT
TRBV5-1,TRBD2,TRBJ2-5,.,CASSLLRLAGGRETQYF,TGCGCCAGCAGCTTGCTTCGACTAGCGGGAGGTAGGGAGACCCAGTACTTC
TRBV6-1,TRBD2,TRBJ2-7,.,CVRAAGGPIYEQYF,TGTGTAAGGGCGGCGGGAGGCCCTATCTACGAGCAGTACTTC
TRBV25-1,TRBD1,TRBJ1-2,once,CASSELTGAPLGGYTF,TGTGCCAGCAGTGAATTAACAGGGGCCCCTCTAGGTGGCTACACCTTC